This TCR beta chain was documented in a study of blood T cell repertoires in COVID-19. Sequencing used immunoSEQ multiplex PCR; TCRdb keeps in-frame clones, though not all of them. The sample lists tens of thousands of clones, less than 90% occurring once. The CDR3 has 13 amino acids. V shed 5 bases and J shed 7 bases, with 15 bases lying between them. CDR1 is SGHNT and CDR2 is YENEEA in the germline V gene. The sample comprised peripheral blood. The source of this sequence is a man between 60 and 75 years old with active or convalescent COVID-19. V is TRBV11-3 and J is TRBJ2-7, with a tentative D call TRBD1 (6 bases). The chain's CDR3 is CASSISRGREQYF. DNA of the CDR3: TGTGCCAGCAGCATCTCCAGGGGTCGGGAGCAGTACTTC. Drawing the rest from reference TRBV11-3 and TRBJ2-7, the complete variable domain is EAGVVQSPRYKIIEKKQPVAFWCNPISGHNTLYWYLQNLGQGPELLIRYENEEAVDDSQLPKDRFSAERLKGVDSTLKIQPAELGDSAVYLCASSISRGREQYFGPGTRLTVT.